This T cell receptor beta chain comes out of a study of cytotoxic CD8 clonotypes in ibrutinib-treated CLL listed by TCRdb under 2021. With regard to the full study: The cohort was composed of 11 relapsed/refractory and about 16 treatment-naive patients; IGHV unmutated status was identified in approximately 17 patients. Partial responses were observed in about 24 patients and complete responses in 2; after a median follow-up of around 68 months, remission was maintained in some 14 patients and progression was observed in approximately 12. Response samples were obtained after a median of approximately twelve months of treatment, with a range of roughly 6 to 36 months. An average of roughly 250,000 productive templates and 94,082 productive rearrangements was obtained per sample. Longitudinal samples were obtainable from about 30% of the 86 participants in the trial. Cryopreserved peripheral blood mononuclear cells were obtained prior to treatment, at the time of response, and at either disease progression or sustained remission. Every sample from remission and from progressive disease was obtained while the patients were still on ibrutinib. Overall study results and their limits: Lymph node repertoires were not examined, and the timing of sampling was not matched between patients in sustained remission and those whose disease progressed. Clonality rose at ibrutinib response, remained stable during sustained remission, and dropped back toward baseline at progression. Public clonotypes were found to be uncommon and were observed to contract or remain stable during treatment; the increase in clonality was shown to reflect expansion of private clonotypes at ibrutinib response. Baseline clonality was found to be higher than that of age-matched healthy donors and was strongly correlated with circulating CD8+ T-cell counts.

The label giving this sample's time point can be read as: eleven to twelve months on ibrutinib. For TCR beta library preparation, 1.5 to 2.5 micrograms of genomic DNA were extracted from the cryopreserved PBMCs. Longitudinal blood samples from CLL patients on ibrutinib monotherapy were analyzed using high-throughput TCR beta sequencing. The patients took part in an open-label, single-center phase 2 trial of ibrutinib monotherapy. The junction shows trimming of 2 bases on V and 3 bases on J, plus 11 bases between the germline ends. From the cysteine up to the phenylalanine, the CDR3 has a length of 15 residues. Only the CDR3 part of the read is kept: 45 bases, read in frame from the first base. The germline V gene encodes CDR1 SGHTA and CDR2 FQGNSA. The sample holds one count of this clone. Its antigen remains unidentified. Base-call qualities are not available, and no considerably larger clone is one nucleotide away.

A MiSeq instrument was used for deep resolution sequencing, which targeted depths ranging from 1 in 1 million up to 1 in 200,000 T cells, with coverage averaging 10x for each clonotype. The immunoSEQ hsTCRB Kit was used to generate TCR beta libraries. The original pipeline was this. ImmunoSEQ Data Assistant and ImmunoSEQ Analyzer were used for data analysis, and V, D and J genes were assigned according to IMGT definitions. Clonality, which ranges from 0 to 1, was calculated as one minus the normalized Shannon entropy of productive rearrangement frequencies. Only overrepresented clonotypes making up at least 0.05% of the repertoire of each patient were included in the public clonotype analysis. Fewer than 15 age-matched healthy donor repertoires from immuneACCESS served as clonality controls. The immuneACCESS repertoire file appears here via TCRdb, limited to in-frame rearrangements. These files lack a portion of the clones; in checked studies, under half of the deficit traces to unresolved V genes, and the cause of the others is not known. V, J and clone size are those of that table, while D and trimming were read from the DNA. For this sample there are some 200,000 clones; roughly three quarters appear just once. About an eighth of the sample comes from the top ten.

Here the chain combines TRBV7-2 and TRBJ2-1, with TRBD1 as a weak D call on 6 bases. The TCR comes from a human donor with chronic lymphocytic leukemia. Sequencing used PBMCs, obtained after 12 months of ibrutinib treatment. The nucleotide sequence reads TGTGCCAGCAGCTTAACGGACAGAGACTACAATGAGCAGTTCTTC. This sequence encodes CASSLTDRDYNEQFF.